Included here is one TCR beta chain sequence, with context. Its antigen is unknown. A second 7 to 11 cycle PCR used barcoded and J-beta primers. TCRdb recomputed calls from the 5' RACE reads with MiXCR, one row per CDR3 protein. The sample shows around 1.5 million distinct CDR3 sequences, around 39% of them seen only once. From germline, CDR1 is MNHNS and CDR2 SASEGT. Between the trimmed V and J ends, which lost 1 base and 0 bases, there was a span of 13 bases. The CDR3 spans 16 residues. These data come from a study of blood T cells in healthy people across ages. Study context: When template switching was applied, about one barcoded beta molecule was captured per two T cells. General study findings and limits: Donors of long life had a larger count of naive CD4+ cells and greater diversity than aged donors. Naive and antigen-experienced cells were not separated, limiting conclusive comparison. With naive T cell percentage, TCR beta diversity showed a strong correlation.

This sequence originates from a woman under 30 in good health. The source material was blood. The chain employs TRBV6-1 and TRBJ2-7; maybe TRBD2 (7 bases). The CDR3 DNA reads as TGTGCCAGCAGTGAAGAGGATGGGGGGGCCTCCTACGAGCAGTACTTC. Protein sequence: CASSEEDGGASYEQYF.